These 10 T cell receptor beta chains were all obtained from the same sample, sequenced in a study of blood T cells in healthy people across ages. A J-beta primer mix and a sample-barcoded 5' primer were used in a second PCR of roughly 6 to 11 cycles. TCRdb passed the 5' RACE reads through MiXCR, listing each CDR3 protein once. The table lists 1.2 million to 1.5 million distinct CDR3 sequences, roughly 64% of them singletons, with about 6.3% in the top ten. Sequencing input: blood. These receptors were taken from a man aged 18-30 years in good health.

This chain connects TRBV7-9 to TRBJ2-1; the match to TRBD1 covers 8 bases. With V trimmed by 3 bases and J by 6 bases, 7 bases remained unmatched. This CDR3 is 15 amino acids long. Germline-derived CDR1 and CDR2 are SEHNR and FQNEAQ (reference sequence). The CDR3 DNA reads as TGTGCCAGCAGCTTGGCGACAGGGGTCTCCAATGAGCAGTTCTTC. Residues: CASSLATGVSNEQFF.

The genes are TRBV27 and TRBJ2-3, with D possibly being TRBD1 (8 bases). Germline CDR1 is MNHEY and CDR2 is SMNVEV (reference sequence). CDR3 length equals 13 residues. V lost 8 bases and J 6 bases, leaving 15 bases between the germline ends. DNA for the CDR3: TGTGCCAGCCTCGACAGGGGAGGGGATACGCAGTATTTT. Translating it yields CASLDRGGDTQYF.

This clonotype was recorded many times. A much larger clone is a single base away; this may be a read error. The chain recombines TRBV4-1 with TRBJ2-1; 7 bases match TRBD2. Matching the DNA end better, TRBJ2-7 makes the J call doubtful. The germline V gene encodes CDR1 MGHRA and CDR2 YSYEKL. The CDR3 contains 15 residues. The CDR3 loop reads CASSSASGSYNEQYF. CDR3 coding DNA: TGCGCCAGCAGCTCAGCTAGCGGCTCCTACAATGAGCAGTACTTC.

The V gene is TRBV20-1, the J gene TRBJ2-5; 7 bases line up with TRBD1. The J call may be mistaken, given a closer DNA end match to TRBJ2-7. The germline V gene has CDR1 DFQATT and CDR2 SNEGSKA (reference sequence). The CDR3 covers 12 residues. Written as DNA, the CDR3 is TGCAGTGCTGTCGACAGGGTCTACGAGCAGTACTTC. It translates to CSAVDRVYEQYF.

The chain joins TRBV10-3 to TRBJ2-7; TRBD1 aligns across 9 bases. J was trimmed by 2 bases and V by 2 bases; bases with no gene match: 1. CDR3 length equals 14 residues. Germline CDR1 ENHRY, CDR2 SYGVKD. Here the CDR3 DNA reads TGTGCCATCAGTGAGGGGACAGGGACCTACGAGCAGTACTTC. It is translated as CAISEGTGTYEQYF.

The gene calls are TRBV7-9 and TRBJ2-3; D is tentatively TRBD1 or TRBD2 (6 bases each). The V and J ends lost 0 bases and 8 bases respectively, with 18 bases between them. Germline CDR1 SEHNR, CDR2 FQNEAQ (reference sequence). This CDR3 spans 16 amino acids. The CDR3 DNA reads as TGTGCCAGCAGCTTAGCGCGGGACACTAGCACGGGTACGCAGTATTTT. Protein product: CASSLARDTSTGTQYF.

This clonotype has just a few counts. The chain carries TRBV5-8 and TRBJ2-5, with D hard to call. Trimming took off 1 base at V and 5 bases at J, with 6 bases between the two ends. The V gene's germline CDR1 is SGHTS and CDR2 YDEGEE. The CDR3 totals 12 residues. This CDR3 reads CASSLFYETQYF. CDR3 DNA sequence: TGTGCCAGCAGCTTGTTCTACGAGACCCAGTACTTC.

The table lists this clonotype with many counts. This chain connects TRBV29-1 to TRBJ2-1, with D perhaps assigned TRBD1 or TRBD2 (5 bases each). CDR3 length: 13 residues. Per the germline V gene, CDR1 is SQVTM and CDR2 is ANQGSEA. Trimming left V 2 bases short and J 9 bases short, with 14 bases between. DNA of the CDR3: TGCAGCGTTGAAAAGAGGGGCAGGAGTGAGCAGTTCTTC. It encodes CSVEKRGRSEQFF.

The CDR3 DNA follows: TGTGCCAGCAGTCCCCTAAATGGTGGGGAGACCCAGTACTTC. Its translation is CASSPLNGGETQYF. The chain is built from TRBV12-3 or TRBV12-4 and TRBJ2-7; D gene unclear. Matching the DNA end better, TRBJ2-5 makes the J call doubtful. The CDR3 is made up of 14 amino acids.

This chain links TRBV14 with TRBJ2-1, with D maybe TRBD2 (6 bases). The CDR3 runs to 15 residues. Looked up from germline, CDR1 is SGHDN and CDR2 is FVKESK. V lost 3 bases and J 6 bases, leaving 15 bases between the germline ends. The CDR3 sequence is CASSQSRGFANEQFF. The CDR3 DNA sequence: TGTGCCAGCAGCCAGTCTCGGGGGTTTGCCAATGAGCAGTTCTTC.